This TCR beta chain was found in a study of cytomegalovirus exposure and HLA in healthy donors. General study results and limits: Likely technical artifact: a cluster of highly shared sequence variants. Indistinguishability led to the exclusion of some V segments, TRBV6-2 and TRBV6-3 included. An analysis was carried out later, and it reportedly showed fewer N-insertions in an Asian-associated ancestry cluster than the roughly 670-donor mean. In vitro work confirmed that a few CMV-associated chains recognize CMV antigens.

Concerning this clone: The antigen remains unidentified.

The CDR3 covers 15 residues. CDR1 and CDR2 from the germline V gene are LNHNV and YYDKDF (reference sequence). V was clipped by 5 bases and J by 8 bases; unmatched bases: 9. Primers: 60 Vbeta forward and 13 Jbeta reverse. TCRdb's table, derived via immunoSEQ multiplex PCR, lists solely in-frame clones and lacks some. The table shows about 83,000 clones, with roughly 79% occurring only once. The TCR sequence derives from a woman aged 25 to 39 in good health and CMV-seronegative. Sequencing input: PBMCs. This sequence joins TRBV15 and TRBJ1-4; 9 bases agree with TRBD1. CDR3 bases: TGTGCCACCAGCCCTACAGGGGGCGTAGAGGAAAAACTGTTTTTT. This encodes CATSPTGGVEEKLFF.